The entry that follows covers one T cell receptor beta chain sequence. What it binds is not known. The data were taken from a study of response to subunit inactivated influenza vaccine. Study-wide results and limits: Each seasonal influenza vaccination, the authors suggested, recruits few new T cells.

TCRdb called the RT-PCR reads again in MiXCR, with one record for every CDR3 protein. Of hundreds of thousands of distinct CDR3 sequences in the sample, about 8% were seen once. This CDR3 contains 15 residues. The germline V gene has CDR1 LGHNA and CDR2 YSLEER. The V end lost 0 bases, the J end lost 5 bases, and 13 bases lay between the germline ends. The source was PBMCs from blood, collected roughly 24 months after vaccination. The rearrangement joins TRBV4-3 to TRBJ1-1; D is perhaps TRBD1 (5 bases). The TCR was taken from a man between 50 and 69 years old who received an inactivated influenza vaccine. CDR3 loop: CASSQEPGSNTEAFF. The CDR3 bases are TGCGCCAGCAGCCAAGAGCCAGGGTCGAATACTGAAGCTTTCTTT.